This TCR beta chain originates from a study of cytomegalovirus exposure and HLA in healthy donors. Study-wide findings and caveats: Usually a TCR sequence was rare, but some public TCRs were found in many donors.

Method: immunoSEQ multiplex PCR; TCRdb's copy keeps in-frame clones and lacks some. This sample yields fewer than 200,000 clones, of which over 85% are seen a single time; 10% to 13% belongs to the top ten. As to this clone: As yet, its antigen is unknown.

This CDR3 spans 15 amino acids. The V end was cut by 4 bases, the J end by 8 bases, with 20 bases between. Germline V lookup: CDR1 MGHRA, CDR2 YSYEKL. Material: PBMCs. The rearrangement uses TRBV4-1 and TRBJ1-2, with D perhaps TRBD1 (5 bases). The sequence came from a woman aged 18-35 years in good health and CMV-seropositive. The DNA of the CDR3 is TGCGCCAGCAGCCTACACCTACAGGATTTTGGCGGCTACACCTTC. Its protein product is CASSLHLQDFGGYTF.